This is a list of T cell receptor beta chains from one sample in a study of sequential checkpoint blockade in melanoma. Here immunoSEQ multiplex PCR was the method, and the copy in TCRdb shows in-frame clones only, minus some. Counted here are 7,000 to 10,000 clones, under 80% occurring once; the ten biggest clones make up 45% to 50%. The material was CD8+ T cells sorted from blood (inferred from file names), obtained from a patient given nivolumab and ipilimumab in sequence. These receptors were collected from a human patient with melanoma. Some clones in this sample may be carry-over from other donors' samples. Both conserved end residues are part of each CDR3. A D gene is named only where the DNA matches it firmly. For some rows the clone size is stated as once, few or many, or as a class when expanded; others skip it.

D: NA
size: NA
V: TRBV4-3
J: TRBJ1-5
DNA: TGCGCCAGCAGCCCTCAGGCCGGGAAGGGTCAGCCCCAGCATTTT
CDR3: CASSPQAGKGQPQHF

D: NA
size: few
V: TRBV12-5
J: TRBJ1-2
DNA: TGTGCTAGTGGTTTGTCAGGGACTTGGGGGAACAACTACACCTTC
CDR3: CASGLSGTWGNNYTF

D: NA
size: NA
V: TRBV6-6
J: TRBJ2-7
DNA: TGTGCCAGCAGTTACATACCGGGGTCCTATCGCGAGCAGTACTTC
CDR3: CASSYIPGSYREQYF

D: TRBD1
size: once
V: TRBV9
J: TRBJ1-2
DNA: TGTGCCAGCTCACCAACCGGGACAGGGGATGGCTACACCTTC
CDR3: CASSPTGTGDGYTF

D: NA
size: few
V: TRBV28
J: TRBJ1-5
DNA: TGTGCCAGCCTTGATCAGCCCCAGCATTTT
CDR3: CASLDQPQHF

D: NA
size: NA
V: TRBV25-1
J: TRBJ1-1
DNA: TGTGCCAGCAGTGCGGGAGGAACTGAAGCTTTCTTT
CDR3: CASSAGGTEAFF

D: TRBD1
size: NA
V: TRBV11-3
J: TRBJ1-2
DNA: TGTGCCAGCAGCTTAGGGGGACAGGCCCCAAGAGGGCATGGCTACACCTTC
CDR3: CASSLGGQAPRGHGYTF

D: TRBD1
size: NA
V: TRBV27
J: TRBJ1-1
DNA: TGTGCCAGCAGTTTTGACAGGGGCACTGAAGCTTTCTTT
CDR3: CASSFDRGTEAFF

D: TRBD1
size: NA
V: TRBV20-1
J: TRBJ1-2
DNA: TGCAGTGCCTGGACAGGGGATGGCTACACCTTC
CDR3: CSAWTGDGYTF

D: NA
size: NA
V: TRBV29-1
J: TRBJ2-7
DNA: TGCAGCGTTGAAGGAGTGTGGGGGAGGATGGGTTACGAGCAGTACTTC
CDR3: CSVEGVWGRMGYEQYF

D: TRBD1
size: NA
V: TRBV9
J: TRBJ2-7
DNA: TGTGCCAGCAGCAAACGACCGACAGGGGCCCCCGTGGAGCAGTACTTC
CDR3: CASSKRPTGAPVEQYF

D: NA
size: NA
V: TRBV19
J: TRBJ1-3
DNA: TGTGCCAGTAGTCCTCAGGGAGGAAACACCATATATTTT
CDR3: CASSPQGGNTIYF

D: NA
size: NA
V: TRBV7-9
J: TRBJ2-7
DNA: TGTGCCAGCAGCCGTGGGCCCGCGGGCGAGCAGTACTTC
CDR3: CASSRGPAGEQYF

D: NA
size: NA
V: TRBV28
J: TRBJ2-1
DNA: TGTGCCAGCAGGTCTCGGGGGAGCTCCTACAATGAGCAGTTCTTC
CDR3: CASRSRGSSYNEQFF

D: TRBD1
size: NA
V: TRBV28
J: TRBJ2-7
DNA: TGTGCCAGCAGTCGCGACCGGGACAGCTCCTACGAGCAGTACTTC
CDR3: CASSRDRDSSYEQYF

D: NA
size: few
V: TRBV7-9
J: TRBJ2-7
DNA: TGTGCCAGCAGCCCAGGGCCGTACGAGCAGTACTTC
CDR3: CASSPGPYEQYF

D: TRBD1
size: few
V: TRBV27
J: TRBJ2-7
DNA: TGTGCCAGCACACGAGGGACAGGGGGTCCGGGGGAGCAGTACTTC
CDR3: CASTRGTGGPGEQYF